The clone carrying this T cell receptor beta chain was counted only a few times. The data belong to a study of blood T cells in healthy people across ages. CDR1 is SQVTM, CDR2 ANQGSEA, per germline. This CDR3 contains 14 residues. Between the trimmed V and J ends, which lost 4 bases and 3 bases, there was a span of 16 bases. A second roughly 6 to 12 cycle PCR used barcoded and J-beta primers. TCRdb independently ran MiXCR on the 5' RACE reads; one entry per CDR3 protein. The sample lists 1 million or so distinct CDR3 sequences, around 25% occurring once. Each sample used at least 7 million PBMCs. In addition, the sample was reused for a study of T cells of mothers and their children.

The receptor was isolated from a girl aged 2-9 years in good health. The V call is TRBV29-1, the J call TRBJ2-7; D possibly uses TRBD1 or TRBD2 (5 bases each). The sequencing input was blood. The DNA for the CDR3 is TGCAGCGTTGCCACCGGGACCGATGTCTACGAGCAGTACTTC. Residues: CSVATGTDVYEQYF.